The next 14 T cell receptor beta chains were all read from a single sample in a study of shared clonotypes between healthy human individuals (dated by TCRdb to the early 2020s). The receptor library was made with the immunoSEQ multiplex PCR assay. TCRdb's version of the immuneACCESS table is confined to in-frame rearrangements and falls short of the full clone set. An unresolved V gene accounts for under half of the shortfall where checked; the remainder is of unknown origin. The sample data list over 850,000 clones, and around 78% of these were observed just once. Roughly 0.55% of the sample lies in the top ten. The sequencing sample was made of memory CD4+ T cells from PBMCs. Taken with the paper, the label for cell subset or site translates to: CD45RA-negative fraction. These receptor sequences come from a man between 18 and 35 years old in good health. Some clones in this sample may be carry-over from other donors' samples.

Worth noting for this clone: In the same sample, other DNA sequences code for this CDR3. The genes are TRBV9 and TRBJ2-5; TRBD2 matches at 7 bases. This CDR3 is 15 amino acids long. The ends lost 0 bases at V and 3 bases at J; junction bases unmatched: 5. CDR1 is SGDLS, CDR2 YYNGEE, per germline. The DNA of the CDR3 is TGTGCCAGCAGCGTAGGGGCTAGCGGAAAAGAGACCCAGTACTTC. Its translation: CASSVGASGKETQYF.

In its sample, this clone was seen once. The sample contains more than one DNA sequence encoding this CDR3. This sequence joins TRBV7-2 and TRBJ1-5; tentatively, D is TRBD1 (5 bases). There are 15 residues in the CDR3. Germline V lookup: CDR1 SGHTA, CDR2 FQGNSA. V was clipped by 0 bases and J by 7 bases, with 13 bases between them. The DNA of the CDR3 is TGTGCCAGCAGCTTAGCGGTGCAGGGCGGGCAGCCCCAGCATTTT. It encodes CASSLAVQGGQPQHF.

The chain has TRBV7-9 and TRBJ2-5; D is tentatively TRBD1 or TRBD2 (5 bases each). Germline V gives CDR1 SEHNR, CDR2 FQNEAQ (reference sequence). Trimming took off 5 bases at V and 7 bases at J, with 17 bases between the two ends. The CDR3 is 14 residues long. The CDR3 coding sequence is TGTGCCAGCAGCCTTAGGGACGGCCTGGGGACCCAGTACTTC. Its protein product is CASSLRDGLGTQYF. The full variable domain, rest sourced from reference TRBV7-9 and TRBJ2-5, is DTGVSQNPRHKITKRGQNVTFRCDPISEHNRLYWYRQTLGQGPEFLTYFQNEAQLEKSRLLSDRFSAERPKGSFSTLEIQRTEQGDSAMYLCASSLRDGLGTQYFGPGTRLLVL.

DNA for the CDR3: TGTGCCAGCTCCCGGACAGGGGGAAAGACCCAGTACTTC. This encodes CASSRTGGKTQYF. This rearrangement joins TRBV7-9 to TRBJ2-5, with TRBD1 identical over 10 bases. Losses at the gene ends were 8 bases for V and 6 bases for J; bases not matched to a gene: 6. The CDR3 loop spans 13 amino acids. The germline CDR1 and CDR2 sequences are SEHNR and FQNEAQ (reference sequence).

This clone was seen more than once but under ten times. The chain recombines TRBV6-1 with TRBJ1-2, with a tentative D call TRBD1 (6 bases). The V end was cut by 2 bases, the J end by 4 bases, with 14 bases between. CDR1 MNHNS and CDR2 SASEGT come from the germline V gene. The CDR3 length is 15 residues. The CDR3 reads CASSERGEVGYGYTF. CDR3 nucleotides: TGTGCCAGCAGTGAAAGGGGGGAAGTTGGCTATGGCTACACCTTC.

V and J are TRBV2 and TRBJ2-5, with 11 bases identical to TRBD2. The trim removed 3 bases at V and 5 bases at J, leaving 5 bases unmatched. Germline V gene data show CDR1 as SNHLY and CDR2 as FYNNEI. The CDR3 loop spans 15 amino acids. The CDR3 nucleotides read TGTGCCAGCAGTGAGGGACTAGCGGTGCTGGAGACCCAGTACTTC. Translated: CASSEGLAVLETQYF.

The CDR3 sequence: CASSLRTVNTGELFF. Here the CDR3 DNA reads TGTGCCAGCAGTCTCCGGACAGTAAACACCGGGGAGCTGTTTTTT. The rearrangement links TRBV28 to TRBJ2-2, with D tentatively TRBD1 (6 bases). The germline CDR1 and CDR2 sequences are MDHEN and SYDVKM. V was trimmed by 5 bases and J by 2 bases, leaving 12 bases between them. The CDR3 has 15 residues.

The chain employs TRBV7-2 and TRBJ1-1; 7 bases fit TRBD1. The CDR3 length is 14 residues. CDR1 and CDR2 from the germline V gene are SGHTA and FQGNSA. After removal of 5 bases from V and 4 bases from J, the junction contained 7 bases not matched to a gene. DNA for the CDR3: TGTGCCAGCAGCCGGATGACAGGGTCCACTGAAGCTTTCTTT. Translated: CASSRMTGSTEAFF. The entire variable domain, with the rest obtained from reference TRBV7-2 and TRBJ1-1, is as follows: GAGVSQSPSNKVTEKGKDVELRCDPISGHTALYWYRQSLGQGLEFLIYFQGNSAPDKSGLPSDRFSAERTGGSVSTLTIQRTQQEDSAVYLCASSRMTGSTEAFFGQGTRLTVV.

A word on this clone: Only one base separates this from a far larger clonotype, so it likely reflects a read error. The gene calls are TRBV7-9 and TRBJ2-7, with no clear D. CDR1 and CDR2 (germline): SEHNR, FQNEAQ (reference sequence). This CDR3 contains 11 residues. The V gene lost 4 bases and the J gene lost 4 bases, with 5 bases spanning the gap. This chain's CDR3 is CASSSFYEQYF. As DNA, the CDR3 is TGTGCCAGCAGCTCATTTTACGAGCAGTACTTC.

As regards this clone: This sample also contains other DNA sequences that code for the same CDR3. V gene TRBV5-1 combines with J gene TRBJ2-2; TRBD2 might be the D (6 bases). The V gene lost 0 bases and the J gene lost 0 bases, with 9 bases spanning the gap. The CDR3 totals 16 residues. Germline CDR1 and CDR2: SGHRS and YFSETQ. This CDR3 is CASSLGGTANTGELFF. The CDR3 nucleotides are TGCGCCAGCAGCTTGGGCGGGACGGCGAACACCGGGGAGCTGTTTTTT.

Comments on this clone: Since a much larger clone is just one base distant, this may be a read error. CDR3 region: CASSFTSGTDTQYF. For the CDR3, the DNA is TGTGCCAGCAGCTTTACTAGCGGCACAGATACGCAGTATTTT. The V and J genes are TRBV7-3 and TRBJ2-3, with 7 bases that match TRBD2. CDR1 SGHTA and CDR2 FQGTGA come from the germline V gene. The CDR3 extends over 14 amino acids. J gave up 1 base and V 3 bases, and 1 base lay outside the gene matches.

The CDR3 DNA is TGTGCCAGCAGCCTGACGGGGACAGGGGGCACAGATACGCAGTATTTT. This sequence encodes CASSLTGTGGTDTQYF. The chain combines TRBV7-9 with TRBJ2-3; 10 bases map to TRBD1. V lost 5 bases, J lost 1 base, and 6 bases stayed unmatched. Germline V lookup: CDR1 SEHNR, CDR2 FQNEAQ (reference sequence). The CDR3 sequence is 16 residues long.

A remark on this clone: This sample includes further DNA sequences coding for the same CDR3. This rearrangement joins TRBV5-1 to TRBJ2-5; D gene uncertain. This CDR3 region has 12 residues. With 4 bases removed from V and 0 bases from J, the gap between germline ends came to 4 bases. CDR1 and CDR2 (germline): SGHRS, YFSETQ. This CDR3 is CASSGDQETQYF. The CDR3 DNA sequence: TGCGCCAGCAGCGGCGACCAAGAGACCCAGTACTTC.

This clone has more than one count but fewer than ten. J is TRBJ2-7 and V is TRBV7-3; TRBD1 or TRBD2 may be the D gene (5 bases each). This CDR3 is 16 amino acids long. Germline V lookup: CDR1 SGHTA, CDR2 FQGTGA. Trimming shortened V by 6 bases and J by 0 bases, and 18 bases separated the two germline ends. CDR3 loop: CASRLPGTDFSYEQYF. The CDR3 DNA is TGTGCCAGCAGGTTACCCGGGACGGACTTCTCCTACGAGCAGTACTTC.